This T cell receptor (beta chain) was observed in a study of shared clonotypes between healthy human individuals. This clone was counted a few times. The method was immunoSEQ multiplex PCR; TCRdb's version includes in-frame clones alone and lacks a portion of them. The top ten clones hold 0.39% of a sample with about 2.3 million clones, more than 85% of them seen once. The CDR3 spans 18 residues. V shed 1 base and J 0 bases; nucleotides not matched to a gene: 7. Germline CDR1 is KGHSH and CDR2 is LQKENI. This chain connects TRBV18 to TRBJ1-1; 11 bases line up with TRBD1. This clonotype was obtained from a man aged 18 to 30 in good health. Some clones in this sample may be carry-over from other donors' samples. Sequenced sample: naive CD4+ T cells from PBMCs. The subset denotes: CD45RA+ positively selected. As DNA, the CDR3 is TGTGCCAGCTCACCACTGGGACAGGGGGGGTCGATGAACACTGAAGCTTTCTTT. Protein product: CASSPLGQGGSMNTEAFF.